One and the same sample provided the 8 T cell receptor beta chains below, sequenced in a study of cytomegalovirus exposure and HLA in healthy donors (dated by TCRdb to 2017 to 2019). To prepare the library, the immunoSEQ multiplex PCR assay was applied. For the multiplex PCR, a mixture combining 60 forward primers for TCR Vbeta segments and 13 reverse primers for TCR Jbeta segments was used. TCRdb limited this immuneACCESS table to in-frame rearrangements with V and J called. A share of clones is missing; checked studies link under half to unresolved V genes, and the rest is unexplained. The table for this sample lists 110,000 to 150,000 clones; approximately 82% of them were counted only once. Under 2% of the sample is in the top ten clones. Sequencing used PBMCs. These receptors came from a woman aged 40 to 50 in good health and CMV-seronegative.

V gene TRBV6-5 combines with J gene TRBJ2-7; a possible D gene is TRBD1 (7 bases). The CDR3 loop spans 15 amino acids. The germline gives CDR1 MNHEY, CDR2 SVGAGI. The V and J ends lost 2 bases and 2 bases respectively, with 13 bases between them. CDR3 amino acids: CASSYAGQYTYEQYF. CDR3 sequence (DNA): TGTGCCAGCAGTTACGCGGGACAGTACACCTACGAGCAGTACTTC.

The chain couples TRBV2 to TRBJ1-6, with a tentative D call TRBD1 (5 bases). This CDR3 is built from 16 residues. Trimming shortened V by 6 bases and J by 1 base, and 13 bases separated the two germline ends. CDR1 is SNHLY and CDR2 is FYNNEI in the germline V gene. CDR3 in amino acids: CASSKTRVSYNSPLHF. The DNA for the CDR3 is TGTGCCAGCAGCAAGACCAGGGTATCCTATAATTCACCCCTCCACTTT.

This clone was seen a handful of times. The V and J genes are TRBV28 and TRBJ2-7; perhaps TRBD2 as D (6 bases). The ends were cut back, 3 bases at V and 6 bases at J, with 15 bases in the middle. CDR1 is MDHEN, CDR2 SYDVKM, per germline. The CDR3 loop spans 14 amino acids. Written as DNA, the CDR3 is TGTGCCAGCAGTTTTGGCTCGGGGGTCTTCGAGCAGTACTTC. It yields the protein CASSFGSGVFEQYF.

V is TRBV25-1 and J is TRBJ2-4; D perhaps matches TRBD2 (6 bases). The CDR3 has 18 amino acids. Germline assignment: CDR1 MGHDK and CDR2 SYGVNS. The germline V and J ends were trimmed by 0 bases and 2 bases, with 17 bases remaining between them. The CDR3 sequence is CASSEYGGARSTKNIQYF. The DNA for the CDR3 is TGTGCCAGCAGTGAATACGGGGGAGCGAGATCTACCAAAAACATTCAGTACTTC.

This chain links TRBV6-5 with TRBJ2-3, with D possibly being TRBD1 (6 bases). The V and J ends lost 0 bases and 7 bases respectively, with 8 bases between them. The V gene's germline CDR1 is MNHEY and CDR2 SVGAGI. The CDR3 length is 13 residues. This chain's CDR3 is CASSYSGTYTQYF. CDR3 bases: TGTGCCAGCAGTTACTCCGGGACATATACGCAGTATTTT.

The chain employs TRBV21-1 and TRBJ2-1; no check of the table's D call, TRBD2, against the DNA was made. TRBV21-1 is given as a pseudogene. The CDR3 is made up of 16 amino acids. CDR3 amino acids: CASSSPGLAGVVEQFF. The CDR3 nucleotides are TGTGCCAGCTCGTCCCCGGGACTAGCGGGAGTCGTGGAGCAGTTCTTC.

The rearrangement joins TRBV9 to TRBJ1-2, with 7 positions matching TRBD1. The CDR3 is 15 residues long. Trimming removed 5 bases from V and 5 bases from J; junction bases left unmatched: 12. Germline V gene data show CDR1 as SGDLS and CDR2 as YYNGEE. The CDR3: CASSDGATGVYGYTF. DNA for the CDR3: TGTGCCAGCAGTGATGGGGCAACAGGGGTGTATGGCTACACCTTC.

The chain has TRBV27 and TRBJ1-1; D is ambiguous. The CDR3 totals 14 residues. CDR1 is MNHEY and CDR2 is SMNVEV in the germline V gene (reference sequence). V was clipped by 2 bases and J by 5 bases, with 12 bases between them. CDR3: CASSLSGGRTEAFF. In nucleotides, the CDR3 is TGTGCCAGCAGTTTAAGTGGCGGCCGGACTGAAGCTTTCTTT.